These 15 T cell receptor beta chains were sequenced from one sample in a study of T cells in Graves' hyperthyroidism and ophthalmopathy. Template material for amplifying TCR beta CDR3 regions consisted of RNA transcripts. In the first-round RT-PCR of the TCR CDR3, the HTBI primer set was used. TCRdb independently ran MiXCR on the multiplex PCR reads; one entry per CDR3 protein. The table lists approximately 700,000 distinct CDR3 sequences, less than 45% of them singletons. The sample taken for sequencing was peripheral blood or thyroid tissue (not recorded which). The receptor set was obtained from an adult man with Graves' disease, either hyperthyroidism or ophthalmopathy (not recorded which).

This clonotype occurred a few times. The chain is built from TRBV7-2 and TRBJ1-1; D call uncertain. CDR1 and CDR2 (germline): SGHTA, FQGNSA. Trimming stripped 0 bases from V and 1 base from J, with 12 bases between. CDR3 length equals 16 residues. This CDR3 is CASSLAPNPKNTEAFF. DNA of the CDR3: TGTGCCAGCAGCTTAGCGCCGAATCCTAAGAACACTGAAGCTTTCTTT.

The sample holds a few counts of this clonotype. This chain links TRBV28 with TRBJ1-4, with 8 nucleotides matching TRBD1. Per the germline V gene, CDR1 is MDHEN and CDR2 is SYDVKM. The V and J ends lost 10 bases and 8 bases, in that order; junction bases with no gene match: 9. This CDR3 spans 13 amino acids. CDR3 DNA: TGTGCCACGACGGACAGGGAGGACGAAAAACTGTTTTTT. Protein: CATTDREDEKLFF.

Here the CDR3 DNA reads TGTGCCAGCAGCTTGATAGGGTCTTTCACTGAAGCTTTCTTT. Translating gives CASSLIGSFTEAFF. The V call is TRBV7-2, the J call TRBJ1-1; no clear D. Trimming pared 3 bases from V and 4 bases from J, leaving 12 bases between. The length of the CDR3 is 14 residues. Per germline, CDR1 SGHTA and CDR2 FQGNSA.

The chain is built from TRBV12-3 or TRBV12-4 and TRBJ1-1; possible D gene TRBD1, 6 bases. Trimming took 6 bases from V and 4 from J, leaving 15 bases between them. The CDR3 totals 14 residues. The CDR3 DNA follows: TGTGCCAGCAGCACCAACACAGGGACCACTGAAGCTTTCTTT. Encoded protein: CASSTNTGTTEAFF.

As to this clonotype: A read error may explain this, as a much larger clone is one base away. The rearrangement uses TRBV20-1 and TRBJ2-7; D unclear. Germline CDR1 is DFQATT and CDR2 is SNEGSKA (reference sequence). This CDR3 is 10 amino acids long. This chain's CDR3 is CSAIHYEQHF. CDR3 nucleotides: TGCAGTGCTATCCACTACGAGCAGCACTTC.

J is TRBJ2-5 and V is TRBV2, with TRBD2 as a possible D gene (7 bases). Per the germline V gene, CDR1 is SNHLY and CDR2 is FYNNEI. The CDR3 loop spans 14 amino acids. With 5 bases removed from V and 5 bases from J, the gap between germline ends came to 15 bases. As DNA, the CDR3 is TGTGCCAGCAGTTCCTGGGGGGGGCAGGAGACCCAGTACTTC. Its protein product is CASSSWGGQETQYF.

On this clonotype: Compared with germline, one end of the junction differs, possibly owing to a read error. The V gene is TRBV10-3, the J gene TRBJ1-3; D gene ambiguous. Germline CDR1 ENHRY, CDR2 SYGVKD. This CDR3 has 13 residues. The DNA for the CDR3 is TGTGCCATCAGTCCTGACGTAGGAAACACCACATATTTT. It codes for CAISPDVGNTTYF.

The CDR3 loop reads CASSYTNRDRLAFF. The DNA of the CDR3 is TGTGCCAGCAGCTATACCAACAGGGATAGACTGGCTTTCTTT. The genes are TRBV7-2 and TRBJ1-1; D perhaps matches TRBD1 (6 bases). The CDR3 has 14 amino acids. Germline CDR1 and CDR2: SGHTA and FQGNSA. Trimming removed 4 bases at V and 11 bases at J, with 20 bases between. Complete variable domain (other parts from reference TRBV7-2 and TRBJ1-1): GAGVSQSPSNKVTEKGKDVELRCDPISGHTALYWYRQSLGQGLEFLIYFQGNSAPDKSGLPSDRFSAERTGGSVSTLTIQRTQQEDSAVYLCASSYTNRDRLAFFGQGTRLTVV.

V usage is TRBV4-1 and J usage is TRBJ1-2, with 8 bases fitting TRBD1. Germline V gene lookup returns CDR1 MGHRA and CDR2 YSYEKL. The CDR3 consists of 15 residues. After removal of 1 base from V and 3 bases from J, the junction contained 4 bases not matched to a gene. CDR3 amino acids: CASSQVMTGDYGYTF. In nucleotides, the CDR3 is TGCGCCAGCAGCCAAGTCATGACAGGGGACTATGGCTACACCTTC.

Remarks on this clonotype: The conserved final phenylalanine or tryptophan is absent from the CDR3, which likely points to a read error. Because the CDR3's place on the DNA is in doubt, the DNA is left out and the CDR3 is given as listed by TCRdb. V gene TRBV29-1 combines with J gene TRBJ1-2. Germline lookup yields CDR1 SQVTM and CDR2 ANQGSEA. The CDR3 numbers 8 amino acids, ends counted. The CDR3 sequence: CSVESRNL.

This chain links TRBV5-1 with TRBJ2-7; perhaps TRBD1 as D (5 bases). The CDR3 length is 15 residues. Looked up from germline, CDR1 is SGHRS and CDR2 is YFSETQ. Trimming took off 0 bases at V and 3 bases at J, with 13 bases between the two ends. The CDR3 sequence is CASSLEGADLYEQYF. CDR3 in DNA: TGCGCCAGCAGCTTGGAAGGGGCGGACCTCTACGAGCAGTACTTC.

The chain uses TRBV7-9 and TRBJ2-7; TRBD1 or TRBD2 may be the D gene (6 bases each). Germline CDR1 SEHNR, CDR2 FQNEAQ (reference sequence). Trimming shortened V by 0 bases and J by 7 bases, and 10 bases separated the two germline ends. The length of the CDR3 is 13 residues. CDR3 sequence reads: CASSLAGGQEQYF. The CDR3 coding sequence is TGTGCCAGCAGCTTAGCGGGGGGCCAAGAGCAGTACTTC. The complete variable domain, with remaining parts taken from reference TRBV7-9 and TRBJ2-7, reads DTGVSQNPRHKITKRGQNVTFRCDPISEHNRLYWYRQTLGQGPEFLTYFQNEAQLEKSRLLSDRFSAERPKGSFSTLEIQRTEQGDSAMYLCASSLAGGQEQYFGPGTRLTVT.

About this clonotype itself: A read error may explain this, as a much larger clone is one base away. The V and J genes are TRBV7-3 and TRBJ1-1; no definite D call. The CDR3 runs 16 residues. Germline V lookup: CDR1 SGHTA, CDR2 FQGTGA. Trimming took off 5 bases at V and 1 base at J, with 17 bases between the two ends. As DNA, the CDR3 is TGTGCCAGCAGCCCCAAACGCGCCCGGGGGAACACTGAAGCTTTCTTT. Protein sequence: CASSPKRARGNTEAFF.

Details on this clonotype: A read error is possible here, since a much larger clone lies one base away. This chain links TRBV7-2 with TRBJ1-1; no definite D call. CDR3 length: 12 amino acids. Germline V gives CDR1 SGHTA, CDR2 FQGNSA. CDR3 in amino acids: CASSQREDPASF. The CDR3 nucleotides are TGTGCCAGCAGCCAGAGAGAGGATCCGGCTTCCTTT.

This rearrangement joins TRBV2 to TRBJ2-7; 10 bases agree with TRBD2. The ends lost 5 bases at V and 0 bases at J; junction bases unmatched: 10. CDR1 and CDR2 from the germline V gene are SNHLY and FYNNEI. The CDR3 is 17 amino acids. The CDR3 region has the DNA TGTGCCAGCAGTTTATCACCTAGCGGGAGTGTCTCCTACGAGCAGTACTTC. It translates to CASSLSPSGSVSYEQYF.